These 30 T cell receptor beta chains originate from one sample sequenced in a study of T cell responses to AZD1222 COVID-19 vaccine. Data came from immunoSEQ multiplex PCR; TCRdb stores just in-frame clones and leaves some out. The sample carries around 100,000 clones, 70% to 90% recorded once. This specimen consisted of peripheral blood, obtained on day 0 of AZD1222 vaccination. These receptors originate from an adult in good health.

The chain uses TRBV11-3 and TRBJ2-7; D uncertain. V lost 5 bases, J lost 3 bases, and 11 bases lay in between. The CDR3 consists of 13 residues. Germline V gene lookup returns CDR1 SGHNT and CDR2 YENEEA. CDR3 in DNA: TGTGCCAGCAGCCTCCAAGAGGACTACGAGCAGTACTTC. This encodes CASSLQEDYEQYF.

The CDR3 spells CASSPMDYTEAFF. The CDR3 DNA is TGTGCCAGCAGTCCGATGGACTACACTGAAGCTTTCTTT. The chain has TRBV27 and TRBJ1-1; no reliable D call. CDR1 and CDR2 (germline): MNHEY, SMNVEV (reference sequence). Trimming shortened V by 5 bases and J by 3 bases, and 10 bases separated the two germline ends. The CDR3 extends over 13 amino acids.

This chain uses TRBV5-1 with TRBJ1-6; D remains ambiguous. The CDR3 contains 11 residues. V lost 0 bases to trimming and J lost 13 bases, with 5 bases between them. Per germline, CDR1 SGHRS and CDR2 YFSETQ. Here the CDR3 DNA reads TGCGCCAGCAGCTTGGAAGGGCCCCTCCACTTT. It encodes CASSLEGPLHF.

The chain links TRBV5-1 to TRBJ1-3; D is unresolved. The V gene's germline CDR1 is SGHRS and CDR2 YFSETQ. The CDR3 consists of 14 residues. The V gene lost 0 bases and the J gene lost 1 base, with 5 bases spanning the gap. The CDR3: CASSLGASGNTIYF. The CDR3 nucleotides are TGCGCCAGCAGCTTGGGAGCTTCTGGAAACACCATATATTTT.

The DNA of the CDR3 is TGCGCCAGCAGCTTCCAGGGAGTACGGGAGACCCAGTACTTC. Its protein product is CASSFQGVRETQYF. V and J are TRBV5-1 and TRBJ2-5, with D perhaps matching TRBD1 or TRBD2 (5 bases each). This CDR3 is 14 amino acids long. Germline V gene lookup returns CDR1 SGHRS and CDR2 YFSETQ. V shed 2 bases and J shed 5 bases, with 13 bases lying between them.

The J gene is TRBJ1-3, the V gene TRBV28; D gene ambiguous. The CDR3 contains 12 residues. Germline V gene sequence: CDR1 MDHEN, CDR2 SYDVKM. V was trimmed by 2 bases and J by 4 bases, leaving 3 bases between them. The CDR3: CASSLSGNTIYF. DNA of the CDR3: TGTGCCAGCAGTTTAAGCGGAAACACCATATATTTT.

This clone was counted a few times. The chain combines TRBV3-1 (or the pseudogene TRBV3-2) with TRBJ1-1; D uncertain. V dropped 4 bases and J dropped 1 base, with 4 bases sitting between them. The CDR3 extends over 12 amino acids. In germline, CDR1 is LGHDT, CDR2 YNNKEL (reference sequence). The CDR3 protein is CASSRGNTEAFF. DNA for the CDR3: TGTGCCAGCAGCCGGGGGAACACTGAAGCTTTCTTT.

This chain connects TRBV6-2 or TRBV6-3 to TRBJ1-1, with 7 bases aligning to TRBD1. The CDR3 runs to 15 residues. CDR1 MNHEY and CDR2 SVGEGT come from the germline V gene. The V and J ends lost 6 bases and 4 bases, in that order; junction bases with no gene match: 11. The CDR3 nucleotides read TGTGCCAGCAGCTCGGGAGACGCAGGGGGCACTGAAGCTTTCTTT. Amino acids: CASSSGDAGGTEAFF.

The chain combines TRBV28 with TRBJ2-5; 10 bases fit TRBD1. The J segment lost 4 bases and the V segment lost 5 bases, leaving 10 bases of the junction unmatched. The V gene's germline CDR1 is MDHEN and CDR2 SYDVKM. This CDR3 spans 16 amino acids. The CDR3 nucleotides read TGTGCCAGCAGTCCTGGGACAGGGGCATTGGGAGAGACCCAGTACTTC. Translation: CASSPGTGALGETQYF.

DNA of the CDR3: TGTGCCACCCGACTAGCGGGAGGATTTTTCGACGAGCAGTACTTC. This translates into CATRLAGGFFDEQYF. The chain carries TRBV27 and TRBJ2-7; 13 bases are a match to TRBD2. This CDR3 spans 15 amino acids. V gave up 10 bases and J gave up 5 bases; unmatched junction bases: 11. CDR1 is MNHEY, CDR2 SMNVEV, per germline (reference sequence).

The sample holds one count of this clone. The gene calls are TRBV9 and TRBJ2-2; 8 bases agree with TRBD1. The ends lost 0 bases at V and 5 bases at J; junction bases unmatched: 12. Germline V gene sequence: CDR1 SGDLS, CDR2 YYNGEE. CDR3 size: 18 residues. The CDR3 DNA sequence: TGTGCCAGCAGCGTAGCTACCCCAGGGACAGGCTGGACCGGGGAGCTGTTTTTT. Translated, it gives CASSVATPGTGWTGELFF.

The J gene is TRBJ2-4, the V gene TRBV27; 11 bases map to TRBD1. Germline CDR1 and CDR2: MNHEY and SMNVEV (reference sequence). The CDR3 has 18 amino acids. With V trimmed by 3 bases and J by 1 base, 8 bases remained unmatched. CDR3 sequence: CASSLPWTGGPAKNIQYF. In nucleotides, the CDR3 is TGTGCCAGCAGTTTGCCGTGGACAGGGGGCCCGGCCAAAAACATTCAGTACTTC.

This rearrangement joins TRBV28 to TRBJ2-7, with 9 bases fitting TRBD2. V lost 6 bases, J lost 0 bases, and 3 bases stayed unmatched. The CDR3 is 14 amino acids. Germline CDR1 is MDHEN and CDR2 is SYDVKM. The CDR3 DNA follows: TGTGCCAGCAGCGGACTAGCGTTCTCCTACGAGCAGTACTTC. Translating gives CASSGLAFSYEQYF.

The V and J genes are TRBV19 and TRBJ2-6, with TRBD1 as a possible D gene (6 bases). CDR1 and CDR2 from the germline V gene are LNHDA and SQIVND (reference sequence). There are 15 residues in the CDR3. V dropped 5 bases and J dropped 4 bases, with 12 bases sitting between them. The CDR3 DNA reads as TGTGCCAGTAGTGCCCAGGGGTTGGGGGCCAACGTCCTGACTTTC. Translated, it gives CASSAQGLGANVLTF.

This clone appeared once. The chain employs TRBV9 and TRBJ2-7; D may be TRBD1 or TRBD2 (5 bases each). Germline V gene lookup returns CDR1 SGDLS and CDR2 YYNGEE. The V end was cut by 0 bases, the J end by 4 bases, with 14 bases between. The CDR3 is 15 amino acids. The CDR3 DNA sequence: TGTGCCAGCAGCGTAGGGGACGGACGATTTTACGAGCAGTACTTC. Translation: CASSVGDGRFYEQYF.

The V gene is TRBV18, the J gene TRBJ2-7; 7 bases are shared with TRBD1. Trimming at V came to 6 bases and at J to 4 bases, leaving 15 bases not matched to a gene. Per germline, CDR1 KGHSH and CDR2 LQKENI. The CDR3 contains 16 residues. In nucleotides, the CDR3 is TGTGCCAGCTCGGACCGACAGGGATCTCTGGGGTACGAGCAGTACTTC. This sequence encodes CASSDRQGSLGYEQYF.

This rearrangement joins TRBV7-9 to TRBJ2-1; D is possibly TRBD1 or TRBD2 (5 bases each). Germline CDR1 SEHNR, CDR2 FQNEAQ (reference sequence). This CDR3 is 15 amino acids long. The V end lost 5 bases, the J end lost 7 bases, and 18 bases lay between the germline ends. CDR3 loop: CASSPIGTRNNEQFF. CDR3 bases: TGTGCCAGCAGCCCGATAGGGACGAGGAATAATGAGCAGTTCTTC.

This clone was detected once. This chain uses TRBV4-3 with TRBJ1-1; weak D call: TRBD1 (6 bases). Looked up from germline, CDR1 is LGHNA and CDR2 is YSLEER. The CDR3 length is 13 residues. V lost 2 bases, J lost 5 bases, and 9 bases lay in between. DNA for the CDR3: TGCGCCAGCAGCCAAAGTACAGGGACTGAAGCTTTCTTT. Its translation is CASSQSTGTEAFF.

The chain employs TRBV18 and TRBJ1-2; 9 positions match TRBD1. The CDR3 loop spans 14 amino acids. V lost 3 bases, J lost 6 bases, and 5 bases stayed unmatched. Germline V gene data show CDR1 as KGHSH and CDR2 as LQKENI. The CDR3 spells CASSPGTGRNGYTF. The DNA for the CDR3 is TGTGCCAGCTCACCCGGGACAGGGAGGAATGGCTACACCTTC.

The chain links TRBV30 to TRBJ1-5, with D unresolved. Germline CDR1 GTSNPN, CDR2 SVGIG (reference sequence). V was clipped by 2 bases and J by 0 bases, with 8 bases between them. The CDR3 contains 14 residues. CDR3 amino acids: CAWSRTNSNQPQHF. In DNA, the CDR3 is TGTGCCTGGAGTCGCACAAATAGCAATCAGCCCCAGCATTTT.

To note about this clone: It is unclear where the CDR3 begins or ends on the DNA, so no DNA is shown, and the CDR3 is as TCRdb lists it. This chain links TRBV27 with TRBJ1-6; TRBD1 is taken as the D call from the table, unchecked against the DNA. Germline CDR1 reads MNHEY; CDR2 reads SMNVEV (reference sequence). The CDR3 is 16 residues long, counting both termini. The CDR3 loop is CASSFLAGTAGSPLHF.

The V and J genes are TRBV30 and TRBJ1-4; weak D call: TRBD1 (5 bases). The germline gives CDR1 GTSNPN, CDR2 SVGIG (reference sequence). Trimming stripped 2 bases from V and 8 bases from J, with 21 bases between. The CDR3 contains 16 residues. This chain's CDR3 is CAWSSTIRVGVEKLFF. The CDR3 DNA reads TGTGCCTGGAGTTCTACCATCAGGGTCGGAGTGGAAAAACTGTTTTTT.

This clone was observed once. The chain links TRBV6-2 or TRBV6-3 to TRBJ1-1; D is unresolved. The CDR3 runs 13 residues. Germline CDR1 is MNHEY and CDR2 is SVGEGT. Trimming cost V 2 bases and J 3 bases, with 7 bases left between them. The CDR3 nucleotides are TGTGCCAGCAGTTACAGGGAAGACACTGAAGCTTTCTTT. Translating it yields CASSYREDTEAFF.

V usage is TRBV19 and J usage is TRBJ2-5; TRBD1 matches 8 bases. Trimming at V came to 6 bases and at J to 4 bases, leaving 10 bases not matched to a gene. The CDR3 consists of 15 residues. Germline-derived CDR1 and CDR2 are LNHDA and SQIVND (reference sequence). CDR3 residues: CASRPDQGAGETQYF. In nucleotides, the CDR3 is TGTGCCAGTAGACCCGACCAGGGGGCCGGAGAGACCCAGTACTTC.

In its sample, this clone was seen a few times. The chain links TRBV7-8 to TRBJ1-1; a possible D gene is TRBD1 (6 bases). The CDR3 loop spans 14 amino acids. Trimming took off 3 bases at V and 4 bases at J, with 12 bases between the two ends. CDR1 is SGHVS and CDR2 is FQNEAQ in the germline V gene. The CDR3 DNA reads TGTGCCAGCAGCTTGACAGGTTTCTCCACTGAAGCTTTCTTT. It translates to CASSLTGFSTEAFF.

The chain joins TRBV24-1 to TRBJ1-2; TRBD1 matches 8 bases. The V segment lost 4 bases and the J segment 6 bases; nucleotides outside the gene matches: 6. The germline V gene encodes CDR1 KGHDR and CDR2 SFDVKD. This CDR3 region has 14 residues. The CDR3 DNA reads TGTGCCACCAGTGACCTACAGGGGGAGGATGGCTACACCTTC. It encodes CATSDLQGEDGYTF.

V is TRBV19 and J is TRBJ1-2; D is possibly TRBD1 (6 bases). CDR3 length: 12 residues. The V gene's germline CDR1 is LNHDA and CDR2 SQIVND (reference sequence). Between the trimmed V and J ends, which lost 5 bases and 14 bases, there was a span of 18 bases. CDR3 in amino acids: CASSPEQGRKTF. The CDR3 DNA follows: TGTGCCAGTAGTCCCGAACAGGGAAGGAAGACCTTC.

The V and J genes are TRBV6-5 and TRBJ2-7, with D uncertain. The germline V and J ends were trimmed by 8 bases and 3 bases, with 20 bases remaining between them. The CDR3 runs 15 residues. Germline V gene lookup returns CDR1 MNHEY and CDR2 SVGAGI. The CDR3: CASQAQEVQDYEQYF. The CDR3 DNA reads TGTGCCAGCCAGGCCCAAGAGGTCCAAGACTACGAGCAGTACTTC.

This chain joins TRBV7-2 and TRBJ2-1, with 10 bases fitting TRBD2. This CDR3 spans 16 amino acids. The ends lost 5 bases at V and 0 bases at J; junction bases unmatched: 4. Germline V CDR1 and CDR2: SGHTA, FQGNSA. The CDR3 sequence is CASSRTSGSSYNEQFF. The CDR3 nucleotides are TGTGCCAGCAGCCGGACTAGCGGCAGCTCCTACAATGAGCAGTTCTTC.

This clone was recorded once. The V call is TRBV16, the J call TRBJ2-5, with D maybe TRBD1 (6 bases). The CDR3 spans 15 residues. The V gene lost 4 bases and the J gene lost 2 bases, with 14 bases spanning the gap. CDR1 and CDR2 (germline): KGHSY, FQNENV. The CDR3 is CASSRPGTKQETQYF. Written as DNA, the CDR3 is TGTGCCAGCAGCCGACCCGGGACAAAGCAAGAGACCCAGTACTTC. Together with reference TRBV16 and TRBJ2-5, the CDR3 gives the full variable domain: GEEVAQTPKHLVRGEGQKAKLYCAPIKGHSYVFWYQQVLKNEFKFLISFQNENVFDETGMPKERFSAKCLPNSPCSLEIQATKLEDSAVYFCASSRPGTKQETQYFGPGTRLLVL.